Listed below are T cell receptor beta chains from one sample, sequenced in a study of shared clonotypes between healthy human individuals. The repertoire was sequenced with immunoSEQ multiplex PCR; TCRdb's copy has only in-frame clones and lacks some. The sample includes hundreds of thousands of clones, around 75% seen only once; the top ten take about 13%. Sequencing was carried out using PBMCs. The receptors originated from a woman aged 35 to 49 in good health. Some clones in this sample may be carry-over from other donors' samples. Each CDR3 is given with its conserved first and last residue. Fields, in order: J gene, D gene, V gene, clone size, CDR3 DNA, CDR3 protein. D genes are given only for firm matches. Rows may omit the clone size; those that give it use once, few, many or a size class.

TRBJ2-3	TRBD2	TRBV7-9	once	TGTGCCAGCAGCGCCCGTCTAGCGGGAGGAGGAGATACGCAGTATTTT	CASSARLAGGGDTQYF
TRBJ1-2	NA	TRBV29-1	few	TGCAGCGTTGATCAGGCCGGAAACTATGGCTACACCTTC	CSVDQAGNYGYTF
TRBJ2-7	NA	TRBV7-2	NA	TGTGCCAGCAGCTTAGCTATCGAGCAGTACTTC	CASSLAIEQYF
TRBJ2-1	NA	TRBV4-1	few	TGCGCCAGCAGCCATCCTGGGTGGAATGAGCAGTTCTTC	CASSHPGWNEQFF
TRBJ2-7	TRBD2	TRBV5-1	NA	TGCGCCAGCAGCTTGGGGACTAGCGAGACCTACGAGCAGTACTTC	CASSLGTSETYEQYF
TRBJ2-7	TRBD1	TRBV7-7	NA	TGTGCCAGCAGCCACGGACAGGGGGCCGGCGAGCAGTACTTC	CASSHGQGAGEQYF
TRBJ1-2	NA	TRBV28	NA	TGTGCCAGCTTACTCGGGAACTATGGCTACACCTTC	CASLLGNYGYTF
TRBJ1-2	NA	TRBV2	NA	TGTGCCAGCAGTGAAAGCGGACTCTATGGCTACACCTTC	CASSESGLYGYTF
TRBJ2-3	TRBD2	TRBV7-3	NA	TGTGCCAGCAGCTTAACCCCAGCGGGAGCTGGCACAGATACGCAGTATTTT	CASSLTPAGAGTDTQYF
TRBJ2-3	NA	TRBV5-1	NA	TGCGCCAGCAGCAGAAGGGAAGGCTCCTCCACAGATACGCAGTATTTT	CASSRREGSSTDTQYF
TRBJ1-1	TRBD1	TRBV11-2	NA	TGTGCCAGCAGCCCACGACAGGGACTAAACACTGAAGCTTTCTTT	CASSPRQGLNTEAFF
TRBJ1-5	TRBD1	TRBV7-2	NA	TGTGCCAGCAGCTTAGCAGGGGGCTCAGGCAATCAGCCCCAGCATTTT	CASSLAGGSGNQPQHF
TRBJ2-1	NA	TRBV29-1	NA	TGCAGCGTTGGGGGACCAAGCTCCTACAATGAGCAGTTCTTC	CSVGGPSSYNEQFF
TRBJ1-4	NA	TRBV18	few	TGTGCCAGCTCACCCGGGTGGGATGAAAAACTGTTTTTT	CASSPGWDEKLFF
TRBJ2-5	TRBD1	TRBV18	NA	TGTGCCAGCTCACCGGGACAGCAAGAGACCCAGTACTTC	CASSPGQQETQYF
TRBJ2-5	NA	TRBV5-1	NA	TGCGCCAGCAGCTTGGGAGGGTCAGGGACTTCAGAGACCCAGTACTTC	CASSLGGSGTSETQYF
TRBJ1-2	NA	TRBV6-5	NA	TGTGCCAGCAGTTACAGGACAGCCTATGGCTACACCTTC	CASSYRTAYGYTF
TRBJ1-5	TRBD1	TRBV10-3	NA	TGTGCCATCGGGGCAGGGGGGGGGAGCAATCAGCCCCAGCATTTT	CAIGAGGGSNQPQHF
TRBJ1-3	NA	TRBV7-9	NA	TGTGCCAGCAGCTCCACCGAAGGAAACACCATATATTTT	CASSSTEGNTIYF
TRBJ2-5	NA	TRBV5-1	NA	TGCGCCAGCAGCTTCCCGGTAGAGACCCAGTACTTC	CASSFPVETQYF
TRBJ2-1	NA	TRBV10-3	NA	TGTGCCATCAGTGACAGGGAAGGGGAGCAGTTCTTC	CAISDREGEQFF
TRBJ1-1	TRBD1	TRBV11-2	many	TGTGCCAGCAGCTTATGGGGGACAGGGCATAGGAACACTGAAGCTTTCTTT	CASSLWGTGHRNTEAFF
TRBJ1-4	NA	TRBV2	NA	TGTGCCAGCAGGAAGGGACCGATCTTAGCAACTAATGAAAAACTGTTTTTT	CASRKGPILATNEKLFF
TRBJ1-2	TRBD1	TRBV30	NA	TGTGCCTGGAGCCCGGGACAGCTAGCTAACTATGGCTACACCTTC	CAWSPGQLANYGYTF
TRBJ1-2	NA	TRBV11-2	NA	TGTGCCAGCAGCTTAGATGGGGCGGGGGCAAGGTATGGCTACACCTTC	CASSLDGAGARYGYTF
TRBJ2-3	NA	TRBV4-3	once	TGCGCCAGCAGCCAGGACCTCGGGTCGGGACACGGCACAGATACGCAGTATTTT	CASSQDLGSGHGTDTQYF
TRBJ1-1	NA	TRBV15	NA	TGTGCCACCAGCAGAGGGTGGAACACTGAAGCTTTCTTT	CATSRGWNTEAFF
TRBJ2-2	NA	TRBV28	NA	TGTGCCAGCAGTTTCAGCCCGAACACCGGGGAGCTGTTTTTT	CASSFSPNTGELFF
TRBJ2-1	TRBD1	TRBV5-1	NA	TGCGCCAGCAGCCCGGGACAGGGGAAGAATGAGCAGTTCTTC	CASSPGQGKNEQFF
TRBJ1-2	NA	TRBV6-1	NA	TGTGCCAACTGGAGGTCTGGGGACCGGGATGGCTACACCTTC	CANWRSGDRDGYTF
TRBJ2-3	NA	TRBV20-1	many	TGCAGTGCTAGTTATCCAGATACGCAGTATTTT	CSASYPDTQYF
TRBJ2-2	NA	TRBV30	NA	TGTGCCTGGAGTGTACAGGTCACCGGGGAGCTGTTTTTT	CAWSVQVTGELFF